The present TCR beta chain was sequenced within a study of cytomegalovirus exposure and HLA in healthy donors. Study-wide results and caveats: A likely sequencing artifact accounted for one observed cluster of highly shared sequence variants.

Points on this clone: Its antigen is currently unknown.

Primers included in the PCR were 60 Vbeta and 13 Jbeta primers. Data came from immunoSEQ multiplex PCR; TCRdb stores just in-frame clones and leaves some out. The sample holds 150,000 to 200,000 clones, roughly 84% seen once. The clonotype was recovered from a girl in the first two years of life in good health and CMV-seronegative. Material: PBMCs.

In DNA, the CDR3 is TGTGCCAGCAGCAACAGGGGGCAGGTCCCCGAAGCTTTCTTT. This encodes CASSNRGQVPEAFF. V and J are TRBV6-7 and TRBJ1-1, with TRBD1 matching 9 bases. TRBV6-7 is designated an ORF whose function remains uncertain. This CDR3 region has 14 residues. Trimming removed 6 bases from V and 8 bases from J; junction bases left unmatched: 10.